The 10 T cell receptor beta chains given below trace back to one sample, sequenced in a study of blood T cell repertoires in COVID-19. Some clones are missing from TCRdb's copy, which holds only in-frame ones; the method was immunoSEQ multiplex PCR. The table has 75,000 to 100,000 clones, around 85% seen once; the top ten hold approximately 5.1%. Sequencing was carried out using peripheral blood. The source of these receptors is a man aged 55 to 69 with acute or convalescent COVID-19.

The chain carries TRBV6-5 and TRBJ1-1; D might be TRBD1 (5 bases). CDR3 length: 15 amino acids. Germline V gene data show CDR1 as MNHEY and CDR2 as SVGAGI. V lost 11 bases to trimming and J lost 1 base, with 20 bases between them. CDR3 nucleotides: TGTGCCGCCTCCTGGCAGGGATCGGCGAACACTGAAGCTTTCTTT. Protein product: CAASWQGSANTEAFF.

The chain combines TRBV5-1 with TRBJ1-3; 8 positions match TRBD1. The V gene's germline CDR1 is SGHRS and CDR2 YFSETQ. This CDR3 has 14 residues. The V and J ends lost 4 bases and 4 bases, in that order; junction bases with no gene match: 4. CDR3 protein: CASSQTGAGNTIYF. The CDR3 nucleotides are TGCGCCAGCAGCCAGACAGGGGCCGGAAACACCATATATTTT.

The chain combines TRBV15 with TRBJ1-5; D gene uncertain. The CDR3 loop spans 13 amino acids. The germline V gene encodes CDR1 LNHNV and CDR2 YYDKDF (reference sequence). V lost 0 bases and J 7 bases, leaving 7 bases between the germline ends. In DNA form, the CDR3 reads TGTGCCACCAGCAGAGAGGTGGGCCAGCCCCAGCATTTT. It translates to CATSREVGQPQHF.

The rearrangement uses TRBV27 and TRBJ1-2; TRBD1 matches at 7 bases. The CDR3 is made up of 14 amino acids. CDR1 is MNHEY and CDR2 is SMNVEV in the germline V gene (reference sequence). The ends lost 4 bases at V and 0 bases at J; junction bases unmatched: 2. CDR3 protein: CASSSGTANYGYTF. The CDR3 DNA follows: TGTGCCAGCAGTTCCGGGACAGCTAACTATGGCTACACCTTC.

The genes are TRBV6-2 or TRBV6-3 and TRBJ2-3, with 10 bases that match TRBD2. The CDR3 runs to 16 residues. V trimming: 2 bases; J trimming: 7 bases; junction bases outside the gene matches: 9. The germline V gene has CDR1 MNHEY and CDR2 SVGEGT. The CDR3, as DNA: TGTGCCAGCAGTTACCGGGCAGCGGGGGGGCCTAATACGCAGTATTTT. Translated: CASSYRAAGGPNTQYF.

The table lists this clone with a few counts. CDR3 DNA sequence: TGTGCCAGCAGCTTAACCGGGGAGGCCTACGAGCAGTACTTC. It is translated as CASSLTGEAYEQYF. The chain uses TRBV7-2 and TRBJ2-7; D may be TRBD2 (6 bases). The V gene lost 2 bases and the J gene lost 2 bases, with 10 bases spanning the gap. Germline V CDR1 and CDR2: SGHTA, FQGNSA. This CDR3 spans 14 amino acids.

The rearrangement uses TRBV27 and TRBJ1-5, with D perhaps matching TRBD1 (6 bases). Germline CDR1 MNHEY, CDR2 SMNVEV (reference sequence). The CDR3 length is 16 residues. V lost 0 bases and J 1 base, leaving 10 bases between the germline ends. The CDR3, as DNA: TGTGCCAGCAGTTTATCTGGGACACCGAGCAATCAGCCCCAGCATTTT. This codes for CASSLSGTPSNQPQHF.

This sequence joins TRBV27 and TRBJ1-5, with D tentatively TRBD1 (5 bases). The V and J ends lost 5 bases and 2 bases respectively, with 16 bases between them. The CDR3 is 16 amino acids. Germline assignment: CDR1 MNHEY and CDR2 SMNVEV (reference sequence). CDR3 residues: CASSTLSGGGNQPQHF. In DNA, the CDR3 is TGTGCCAGCAGTACCCTTTCGGGGGGGGGCAATCAGCCCCAGCATTTT.

This clone was found a few times. The V call is TRBV7-2, the J call TRBJ2-1; 10 bases match TRBD2. CDR1 is SGHTA and CDR2 is FQGNSA in the germline V gene. The V gene end was trimmed by 5 bases and the J gene end by 7 bases; junction bases not matched to a gene: 8. The CDR3 runs to 15 residues. CDR3 nucleotide sequence: TGTGCCAGCAGCAAAGTAGCGGGGGGTCGGAATGAGCAGTTCTTC. It codes for CASSKVAGGRNEQFF.

The J gene is TRBJ1-6, the V gene TRBV3-1 (or the pseudogene TRBV3-2); no clear D gene. With 1 base removed from V and 4 bases from J, the gap between germline ends came to 5 bases. Germline lookup yields CDR1 LGHDT and CDR2 YNNKEL (reference sequence). The CDR3 length is 14 residues. CDR3: CASSQADYNSPLHF. CDR3 nucleotide sequence: TGTGCCAGCAGCCAAGCAGATTATAATTCACCCCTCCACTTT.